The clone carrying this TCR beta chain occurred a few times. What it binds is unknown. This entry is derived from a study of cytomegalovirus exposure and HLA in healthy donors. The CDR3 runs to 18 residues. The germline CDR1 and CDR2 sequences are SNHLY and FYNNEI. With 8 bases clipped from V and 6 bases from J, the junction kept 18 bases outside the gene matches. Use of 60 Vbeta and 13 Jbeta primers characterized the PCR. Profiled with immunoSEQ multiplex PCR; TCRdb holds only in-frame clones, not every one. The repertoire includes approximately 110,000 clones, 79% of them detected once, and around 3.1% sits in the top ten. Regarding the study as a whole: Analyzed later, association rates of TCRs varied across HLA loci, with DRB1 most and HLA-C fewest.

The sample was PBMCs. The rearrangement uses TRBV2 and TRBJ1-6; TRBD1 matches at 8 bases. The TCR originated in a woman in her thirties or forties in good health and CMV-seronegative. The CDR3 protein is CASGEGLGQELGNSPLHF. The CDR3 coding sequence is TGTGCCAGCGGAGAGGGGTTGGGACAGGAGTTGGGTAATTCACCCCTCCACTTT.